A single sample is the source of the 14 T cell receptor beta chains below, sequenced in a study of T cell responses to AZD1222 COVID-19 vaccine. Assay: immunoSEQ multiplex PCR; the TCRdb copy retains only in-frame clones and omits some. The data show over 95,000 clones, about nine tenths seen once. This sample comprised peripheral blood, obtained on day 0 of AZD1222 vaccination. The receptors here all came from an adult in good health.

The table lists this clone with a count of one. The rearrangement uses TRBV6-2 or TRBV6-3 and TRBJ2-7, with 8 positions matching TRBD1. From germline, CDR1 is MNHEY and CDR2 SVGEGT. The CDR3 contains 15 residues. V lost 5 bases to trimming and J lost 5 bases; unmatched junction nucleotides: 11. This CDR3 is CASSPQPRQGNEQYF. CDR3 bases: TGTGCCAGCAGTCCACAGCCGAGACAGGGGAACGAGCAGTACTTC.

The genes are TRBV29-1 and TRBJ2-1; 13 bases are shared with TRBD2. The CDR3 has 15 residues. After removal of 7 bases from V and 2 bases from J, the junction contained 5 bases not matched to a gene. The germline V gene has CDR1 SQVTM and CDR2 ANQGSEA. CDR3 nucleotide sequence: TGCAGCGCACCGGGACTAGCGGGGCCCTACAATGAGCAGTTCTTC. The encoded protein is CSAPGLAGPYNEQFF.

The chain employs TRBV7-9 and TRBJ1-3; unclear D gene. CDR1 SEHNR and CDR2 FQNEAQ come from the germline V gene (reference sequence). The V end was cut by 5 bases, the J end by 0 bases, with 11 bases between. The CDR3 consists of 15 residues. The CDR3: CASSPPKNSGNTIYF. CDR3 sequence (DNA): TGTGCCAGCAGCCCTCCGAAGAACTCTGGAAACACCATATATTTT.

CDR3 nucleotide sequence: TGTGCCAGCAGTTACAGGCAGGGCGGCCACTATGGCTACACCTTC. Translating gives CASSYRQGGHYGYTF. V is TRBV6-2 or TRBV6-3 and J is TRBJ1-2; D is perhaps TRBD1 (5 bases). V was shortened by 2 bases and J by 3 bases, with 13 bases between the two germline ends. Germline V gene sequence: CDR1 MNHEY, CDR2 SVGEGT. This CDR3 has 15 residues.

This clone appeared once. V gene TRBV14 combines with J gene TRBJ2-3; 7 positions agree with TRBD1. V lost 0 bases and J lost 4; bases outside the gene matches: 7. CDR3 length: 16 amino acids. Germline V gives CDR1 SGHDN, CDR2 FVKESK. CDR3 DNA: TGTGCCAGCAGCCAAGATTTGAACAGGGGTTCAGATACGCAGTATTTT. Translation: CASSQDLNRGSDTQYF.

The chain couples TRBV19 to TRBJ1-2, with a weak D call TRBD1 (6 bases). Trimming cost V 9 bases and J 0 bases, with 17 bases left between them. This CDR3 comprises 15 residues. Germline CDR1 reads LNHDA; CDR2 reads SQIVND (reference sequence). CDR3 nucleotides: TGTGCCAGCCGACCGGGGGGCCGGACTAACTATGGCTACACCTTC. Protein sequence: CASRPGGRTNYGYTF.

The V and J genes are TRBV12-3 or TRBV12-4 and TRBJ2-7; D unresolved. V dropped 5 bases and J dropped 0 bases, with 5 bases sitting between them. The CDR3 runs to 12 residues. CDR3 bases: TGTGCCAGCAGTCCGGACTCCTACGAGCAGTACTTC. Residues: CASSPDSYEQYF.

V and J are TRBV9 and TRBJ1-2; D unresolved. The V gene lost 0 bases and the J gene lost 5 bases, with 8 bases spanning the gap. CDR1 SGDLS and CDR2 YYNGEE come from the germline V gene. The CDR3 covers 13 residues. The CDR3 spells CASSVAGGYGYTF. CDR3 DNA sequence: TGTGCCAGCAGCGTAGCTGGCGGGTATGGCTACACCTTC.

The chain uses TRBV5-1 and TRBJ2-2, with D maybe TRBD1 (5 bases). This CDR3 comprises 14 residues. V lost 0 bases, J lost 7 bases, and 10 bases lay in between. CDR1 and CDR2 (germline): SGHRS, YFSETQ. The CDR3 region has the DNA TGCGCCAGCAGCTTGGGTGGTACAGGCGGGGAGCTGTTTTTT. Its protein is CASSLGGTGGELFF.

The chain has TRBV19 and TRBJ1-1; weak D call: TRBD1 (6 bases). Between the trimmed V and J ends, which lost 6 bases and 1 base, there was a span of 12 bases. CDR3 length: 14 amino acids. Germline CDR1 LNHDA, CDR2 SQIVND (reference sequence). CDR3 nucleotides: TGTGCCAGTAGCTACCAGGGGTCGAACACTGAAGCTTTCTTT. Its translation: CASSYQGSNTEAFF. The full variable domain, its missing parts supplied by reference TRBV19 and TRBJ1-1, is DGGITQSPKYLFRKEGQNVTLSCEQNLNHDAMYWYRQDPGQGLRLIYYSQIVNDFQKGDIAEGYSVSREKKESFPLTVTSAQKNPTAFYLCASSYQGSNTEAFFGQGTRLTVV.

The chain combines TRBV27 with TRBJ1-1; D is ambiguous. CDR1 and CDR2 from the germline V gene are MNHEY and SMNVEV (reference sequence). The germline V and J ends were trimmed by 4 bases and 11 bases, with 14 bases remaining between them. The CDR3 is made up of 12 amino acids. This chain's CDR3 is CASSSPLGLAFF. CDR3 DNA sequence: TGTGCCAGCAGTTCACCCCTAGGTTTGGCTTTCTTT.

J is TRBJ2-7 and V is TRBV2, with TRBD2 identical over 10 bases. V shed 8 bases, J shed 4 bases, and the junction held 23 bases outside the gene matches. This CDR3 spans 19 amino acids. Germline CDR1 reads SNHLY; CDR2 reads FYNNEI. CDR3 nucleotides: TGTGCCAGCGCTTATTTAGCGGGGGGAGGTACCAAGGGTCTGTACGAGCAGTACTTC. It yields the protein CASAYLAGGGTKGLYEQYF.

This chain joins TRBV15 and TRBJ1-5, with D tentatively TRBD1 (5 bases). CDR1 is LNHNV, CDR2 YYDKDF, per germline (reference sequence). The CDR3 sequence is 15 residues long. The ends were cut back, 1 base at V and 2 bases at J, with 9 bases in the middle. The CDR3 DNA reads TGTGCCACCAGCAGAGCCGCACAGGGCAATCAGCCCCAGCATTTT. Protein product: CATSRAAQGNQPQHF.

This chain uses TRBV7-6 with TRBJ2-2; D is possibly TRBD1 or TRBD2 (5 bases each). Germline V gene lookup returns CDR1 SGHVS and CDR2 FNYEAQ. This CDR3 is 14 amino acids long. V was cut by 1 base and J by 2 bases, with 5 bases left in between. The CDR3 sequence is CASSLGDNTGELFF. CDR3 coding DNA: TGTGCCAGCAGCTTAGGGGACAACACCGGGGAGCTGTTTTTT.